This T cell receptor (beta chain) was obtained from a study of blood T cell repertoires in COVID-19. Turning to the study itself: Acute and convalescent COVID-19 samples came from the United States, Italy and Spain. PBMCs, B-cell-depleted T cells, or T cells provided the cDNA or gDNA that made up the material.

Source study methods: Estimation of nucleated cell counts was performed using reference gene primer amplification. Clones were read by immunoSEQ multiplex PCR, and TCRdb kept only the in-frame ones, dropping some. The DNA was the basis for D and trimming; V, J and clone size are from that table. Of 250,000 to 300,000 clones in the sample, 80% to 90% were seen once. The V gene's germline CDR1 is MNHEY and CDR2 SVGAGI. There are 11 residues in the CDR3. V lost 6 bases, J lost 10 bases, and 12 bases lay in between. This receptor was taken from a man aged 80 or over with acute or convalescent COVID-19. This chain connects TRBV6-5 to TRBJ1-1; perhaps TRBD1 as D (6 bases). Sequencing was performed on peripheral blood. The CDR3 reads CASRGQFRAFF. CDR3 in DNA: TGTGCCAGCAGAGGACAGTTTAGAGCTTTCTTT.